The T cell receptor (beta chain) under discussion was sequenced for a study of monozygotic twins with cystic fibrosis. Regarding the study as a whole: The repertoire was suggested to be naive-dominated, clonality median around 0.01.

Only in-frame clones appear in the TCRdb table, and some are missing; sequencing was by immunoSEQ multiplex PCR. The table records about 36,000 clones, 84% of them present only once. As for this clone: Its cognate antigen is unknown.

Trimming shortened V by 8 bases and J by 5 bases, and 16 bases separated the two germline ends. Germline values: CDR1 SGHRS, CDR2 YFSETQ. The CDR3 is made up of 14 amino acids. The receptor comes from a girl aged 2-10 years with cystic fibrosis. V is TRBV5-1 and J is TRBJ2-2; no reliable D call. The material sequenced was blood. Here the CDR3 DNA reads TGCGCCAGTACCGGGTACGGTTATACCGGGGAGCTGTTTTTT. It translates to CASTGYGYTGELFF.